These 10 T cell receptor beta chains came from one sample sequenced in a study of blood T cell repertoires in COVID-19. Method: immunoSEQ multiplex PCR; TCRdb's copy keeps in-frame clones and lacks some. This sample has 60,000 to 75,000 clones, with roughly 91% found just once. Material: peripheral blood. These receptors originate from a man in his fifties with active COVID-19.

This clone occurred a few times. The CDR3 DNA reads as TGCAGCGTCGCACAGGAAATTAATTCACCCCTCCACTTT. Its protein product is CSVAQEINSPLHF. This rearrangement joins TRBV29-1 to TRBJ1-6, with D possibly being TRBD1 (5 bases). Trimming cost V 6 bases and J 6 bases, with 12 bases left between them. Germline V lookup: CDR1 SQVTM, CDR2 ANQGSEA. The CDR3 spans 13 residues.

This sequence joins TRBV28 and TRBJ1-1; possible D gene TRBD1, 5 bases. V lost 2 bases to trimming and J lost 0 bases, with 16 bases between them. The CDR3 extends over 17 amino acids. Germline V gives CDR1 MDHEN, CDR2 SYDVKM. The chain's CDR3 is CASSLPGGSPMNTEAFF. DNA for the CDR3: TGTGCCAGCAGTTTACCCGGGGGGTCCCCCATGAACACTGAAGCTTTCTTT.

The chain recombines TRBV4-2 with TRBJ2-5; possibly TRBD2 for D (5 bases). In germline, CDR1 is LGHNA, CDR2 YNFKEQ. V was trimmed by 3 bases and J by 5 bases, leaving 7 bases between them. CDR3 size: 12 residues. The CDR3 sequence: CASSHPGETQYF. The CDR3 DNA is TGTGCCAGCAGCCACCCGGGGGAGACCCAGTACTTC.

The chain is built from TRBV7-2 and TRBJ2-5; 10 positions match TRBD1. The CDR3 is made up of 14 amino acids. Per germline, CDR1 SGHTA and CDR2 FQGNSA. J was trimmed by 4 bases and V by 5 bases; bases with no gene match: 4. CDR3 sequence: CASSLWTGGETQYF. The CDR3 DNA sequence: TGTGCCAGCAGCCTCTGGACAGGGGGAGAGACCCAGTACTTC.

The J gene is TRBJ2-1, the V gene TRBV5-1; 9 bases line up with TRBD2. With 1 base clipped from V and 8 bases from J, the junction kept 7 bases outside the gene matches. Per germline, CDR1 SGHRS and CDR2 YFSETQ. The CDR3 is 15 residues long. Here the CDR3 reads CASSLLTSGRHEQFF. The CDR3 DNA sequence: TGCGCCAGCAGCTTGTTGACTAGCGGTAGGCATGAGCAGTTCTTC.

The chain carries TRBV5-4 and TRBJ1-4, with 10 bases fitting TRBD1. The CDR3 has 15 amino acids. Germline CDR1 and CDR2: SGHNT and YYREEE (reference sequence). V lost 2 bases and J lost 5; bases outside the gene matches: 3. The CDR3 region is CASSLAGQGNEKLFF. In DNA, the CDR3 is TGTGCCAGCAGCTTAGCGGGACAGGGGAATGAAAAACTGTTTTTT.

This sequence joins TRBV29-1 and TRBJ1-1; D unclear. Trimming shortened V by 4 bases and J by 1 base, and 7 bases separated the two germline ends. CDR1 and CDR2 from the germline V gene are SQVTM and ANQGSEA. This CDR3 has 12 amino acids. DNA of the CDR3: TGCAGCGTTGGGCGGGCGAACACTGAAGCTTTCTTT. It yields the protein CSVGRANTEAFF.

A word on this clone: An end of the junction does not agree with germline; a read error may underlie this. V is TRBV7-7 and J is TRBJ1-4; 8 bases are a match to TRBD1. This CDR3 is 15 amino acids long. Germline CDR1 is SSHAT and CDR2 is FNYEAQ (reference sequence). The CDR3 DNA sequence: TGTGCTAGCAGCTTAGCAGGGGGCCTGGATGAAAAACTGTTTTTT. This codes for CASSLAGGLDEKLFF.

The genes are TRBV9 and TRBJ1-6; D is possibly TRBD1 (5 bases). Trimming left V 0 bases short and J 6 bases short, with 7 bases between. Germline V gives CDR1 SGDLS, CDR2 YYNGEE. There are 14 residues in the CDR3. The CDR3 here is CASSVGQPNSPLHF. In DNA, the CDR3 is TGTGCCAGCAGCGTAGGACAGCCTAATTCACCCCTCCACTTT. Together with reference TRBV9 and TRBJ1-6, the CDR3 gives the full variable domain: DSGVTQTPKHLITATGQRVTLRCSPRSGDLSVYWYQQSLDQGLQFLIQYYNGEERAKGNILERFSAQQFPDLHSELNLSSLELGDSALYFCASSVGQPNSPLHFGNGTRLTVT.

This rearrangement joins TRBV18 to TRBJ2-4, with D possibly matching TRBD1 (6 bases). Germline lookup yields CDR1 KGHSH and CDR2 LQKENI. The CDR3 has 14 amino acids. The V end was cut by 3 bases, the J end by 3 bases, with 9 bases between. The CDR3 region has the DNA TGTGCCAGCTCACCGGGACAAGGCAAAAACATTCAGTACTTC. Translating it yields CASSPGQGKNIQYF.